The clone carrying this T cell receptor beta chain was counted only a few times. The entry originates in a study of spatial heterogeneity in lung cancer. Study-level information: When available, follow-up PBMC samples taken a median of roughly two years after resection were sequenced. The count of detected beta-chain sequences consistently exceeded that of alpha-chain sequences.

With 0 bases removed from V and 4 bases from J, the gap between germline ends came to 11 bases. The CDR3 loop spans 15 amino acids. Per the germline V gene, CDR1 is SGHRS and CDR2 is YFSETQ. The time point was: blood at routine non-recurrence follow-up after resection. The input material, whole RNA from tumor, nontumor lung or frozen PBMC, was sequenced unsorted. MiXCR, run by TCRdb on the 5' RACE reads, gives a single entry per CDR3 protein. The sample lists roughly 120,000 distinct CDR3 sequences, 9% to 15% occurring once. The material was PBMCs, obtained at follow-up. This sequence was found in a male donor with early-stage non-small cell lung cancer. The chain combines TRBV5-1 with TRBJ1-5; no firm D call. CDR3 amino acids: CASSLAGTQNQPQHF. DNA of the CDR3: TGCGCCAGCAGCTTGGCGGGCACCCAAAATCAGCCCCAGCATTTT.